Described below is a single T cell receptor (beta chain) sequence and its context. Antigen unknown. The sample is drawn from a study of cytomegalovirus exposure and HLA in healthy donors. General study points: In a later analysis, TCR association rates varied by HLA locus: DRB1 most, HLA-C fewest.

This PCR relied on a set of 60 Vbeta primers and 13 Jbeta primers. In the original workflow: The count from a later analysis was about 80 million unique TCR beta chains, some 9.9 million of them shared. Measured with immunoSEQ multiplex PCR; TCRdb has only the in-frame clones, and not every one. V, J and clone size are taken as reported in that table, and D and trimming were inferred from the DNA itself. The sample lists about 130,000 clones, 8% to 11% occurring once. Nominally healthy donors were sampled, though unrecorded immune exposures were likely. V was clipped by 4 bases and J by 7 bases, with 7 bases between them. The CDR3 length is 11 residues. CDR1 and CDR2 from the germline V gene are SQVTM and ANQGSEA.

The sequence derives from a woman aged 18-29 years in good health and CMV-seropositive. The rearrangement uses TRBV29-1 and TRBJ2-2; D might be TRBD2 (6 bases). Input material: PBMCs. This chain's CDR3 is CSVAGGGELFF. The CDR3, as DNA: TGCAGCGTTGCCGGGGGCGGGGAGCTGTTTTTT.